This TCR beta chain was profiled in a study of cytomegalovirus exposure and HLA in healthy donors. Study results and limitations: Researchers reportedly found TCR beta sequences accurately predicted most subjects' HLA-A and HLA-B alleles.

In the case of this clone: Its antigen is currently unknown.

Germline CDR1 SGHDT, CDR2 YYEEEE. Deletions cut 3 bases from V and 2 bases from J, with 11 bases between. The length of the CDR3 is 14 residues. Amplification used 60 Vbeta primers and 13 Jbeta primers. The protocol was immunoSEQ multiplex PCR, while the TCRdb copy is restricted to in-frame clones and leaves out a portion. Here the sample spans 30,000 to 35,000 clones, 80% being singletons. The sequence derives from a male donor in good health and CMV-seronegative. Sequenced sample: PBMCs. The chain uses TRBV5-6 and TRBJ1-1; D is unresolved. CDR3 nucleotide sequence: TGTGCCAGCAGCTCTCCGGACTCAAACACTGAAGCTTTCTTT. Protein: CASSSPDSNTEAFF.